The next 23 T cell receptor beta chains were all read from a single sample in a study of blood T cell repertoires in COVID-19. TCRdb's table, derived via immunoSEQ multiplex PCR, lists solely in-frame clones and lacks some. The table has 150,000 to 200,000 clones, approximately 83% seen once. Sequenced: PBMCs or T cells enriched from blood (not recorded which). All receptors come from a man in his 70s who had been exposed to COVID-19.

This clone was picked up one time. The chain carries TRBV5-4 and TRBJ2-7; TRBD2 is a possible D gene (5 bases). The V end lost 4 bases, the J end lost 0 bases, and 14 bases lay between the germline ends. This CDR3 is built from 15 residues. Germline V gives CDR1 SGHNT, CDR2 YYREEE (reference sequence). CDR3 coding DNA: TGTGCCAGCAGCCCAGCCTCCGGGATCTCCTACGAGCAGTACTTC. This codes for CASSPASGISYEQYF. The whole variable domain, filled in from reference TRBV5-4 and TRBJ2-7, reads ETGVTQSPTHLIKTRGQQVTLRCSSQSGHNTVSWYQQALGQGPQFIFQYYREEENGRGNFPPRFSGLQFPNYSSELNVNALELDDSALYLCASSPASGISYEQYFGPGTRLTVT.

The chain recombines TRBV3-1 (or the pseudogene TRBV3-2) with TRBJ1-6, with 8 bases matching TRBD1. The V segment lost 0 bases and the J segment 14 bases; nucleotides outside the gene matches: 9. Germline CDR1 and CDR2: LGHDT and YNNKEL (reference sequence). This CDR3 is built from 15 residues. In nucleotides, the CDR3 is TGTGCCAGCAGCCAAGATGAGGCGGCAGGGGGCACCCTCCACTTT. Protein: CASSQDEAAGGTLHF.

The chain recombines TRBV11-3 with TRBJ2-1; 8 nucleotides match TRBD2. The CDR3 runs to 16 residues. The V and J ends lost 2 bases and 8 bases, in that order; junction bases with no gene match: 11. From germline, CDR1 is SGHNT and CDR2 YENEEA. The CDR3, as DNA: TGTGCCAGCAGCTTAACCTCGGGTAGCGGGGTATATGAGCAGTTCTTC. Amino acid sequence: CASSLTSGSGVYEQFF. Variable domain in full (rest from reference TRBV11-3 and TRBJ2-1): EAGVVQSPRYKIIEKKQPVAFWCNPISGHNTLYWYLQNLGQGPELLIRYENEEAVDDSQLPKDRFSAERLKGVDSTLKIQPAELGDSAVYLCASSLTSGSGVYEQFFGPGTRLTVL.

This clone was seen just once. DNA of the CDR3: TGTGCCAGCAGCTTATACGGGGATCAGCCCCAGCATTTT. Its translation: CASSLYGDQPQHF. This rearrangement joins TRBV7-2 to TRBJ1-5; D ambiguous. The CDR3 length is 13 residues. In germline, CDR1 is SGHTA, CDR2 FQGNSA. V was pared by 2 bases and J by 5 bases, with 7 bases between.

V gene TRBV10-3 combines with J gene TRBJ2-7, with D tentatively TRBD1 (5 bases). Germline V lookup: CDR1 ENHRY, CDR2 SYGVKD. The CDR3 is 14 amino acids. V was shortened by 3 bases and J by 3 bases, with 12 bases between the two germline ends. For the CDR3, the DNA is TGTGCCATCAGTGAAAAAGGGGTGAGCTACGAGCAGTACTTC. This translates into CAISEKGVSYEQYF.

This sequence joins TRBV7-2 and TRBJ1-2, with D uncertain. The V and J ends lost 1 base and 2 bases respectively, with 8 bases between them. Germline V gene sequence: CDR1 SGHTA, CDR2 FQGNSA. This CDR3 is built from 14 residues. In DNA form, the CDR3 reads TGTGCCAGCAGCTTAGGAGGGCTCAACTATGGCTACACCTTC. Its translation is CASSLGGLNYGYTF.

CDR3 sequence (DNA): TGTGCCAGCAGTTTGGTCACAGGGCAAGGCTACACCTTC. It yields the protein CASSLVTGQGYTF. The rearrangement uses TRBV28 and TRBJ1-2, with a weak D call TRBD1 (6 bases). V lost 3 bases to trimming and J lost 8 bases, with 13 bases between them. Looked up from germline, CDR1 is MDHEN and CDR2 is SYDVKM. The CDR3 extends over 13 amino acids.

The CDR3 loop is CASSSRSLPGTDTQYF. Here the CDR3 DNA reads TGTGCCAGCAGCTCCAGGTCCCTCCCCGGCACAGATACGCAGTATTTT. V is TRBV6-2 or TRBV6-3 and J is TRBJ2-3; no definite D call. V shed 6 bases and J shed 1 base, with 17 bases lying between them. This CDR3 comprises 16 residues. The germline V gene has CDR1 MNHEY and CDR2 SVGEGT.

V gene TRBV6-5 combines with J gene TRBJ2-1; the D gene is possibly TRBD1 (5 bases). The germline V gene has CDR1 MNHEY and CDR2 SVGAGI. V lost 0 bases and J lost 9, with 15 bases in between. This CDR3 region has 15 residues. The CDR3 DNA follows: TGTGCCAGCAGTTACTCGGGTGTGGACCAGGGTGAGCAGTTCTTC. Translating it yields CASSYSGVDQGEQFF.

Only one count was recorded for this clone. The genes are TRBV10-3 and TRBJ2-7; D ambiguous. In germline, CDR1 is ENHRY, CDR2 SYGVKD. V was cut by 4 bases and J by 5 bases, with 15 bases left in between. CDR3 size: 14 residues. CDR3 sequence: CAISAGTISNEQYF. The CDR3 DNA is TGTGCCATCAGTGCTGGAACTATATCAAACGAGCAGTACTTC.

This chain joins TRBV7-8 and TRBJ1-1; D ambiguous. This CDR3 spans 13 amino acids. CDR1 and CDR2 from the germline V gene are SGHVS and FQNEAQ. V was shortened by 5 bases and J by 1 base, with 8 bases between the two germline ends. The DNA of the CDR3 is TGTGCCAGCAGCGTACAGACGAACACTGAAGCTTTCTTT. Protein product: CASSVQTNTEAFF.

V and J are TRBV27 and TRBJ2-5; 8 nucleotides align to TRBD1. The CDR3 is 15 amino acids. Germline CDR1 and CDR2: MNHEY and SMNVEV (reference sequence). Trimming took 6 bases from V and 2 from J; bases not matched to a gene: 8. The CDR3 loop reads CASRPRGRWQETQYF. CDR3 sequence (DNA): TGTGCCAGCAGACCCAGGGGGCGCTGGCAAGAGACCCAGTACTTC.

V is TRBV5-1 and J is TRBJ2-3; D is ambiguous. With 1 base removed from V and 2 bases from J, the gap between germline ends came to 8 bases. CDR1 and CDR2 from the germline V gene are SGHRS and YFSETQ. The CDR3 sequence is 14 residues long. CDR3 bases: TGCGCCAGCAGCTTGACCAGGAACACAGATACGCAGTATTTT. Translation gives CASSLTRNTDTQYF.

The chain joins TRBV28 to TRBJ2-4; D is perhaps TRBD2 (6 bases). With 8 bases removed from V and 3 bases from J, the gap between germline ends came to 8 bases. Germline loops: CDR1 MDHEN, CDR2 SYDVKM. This CDR3 region has 12 residues. The CDR3 protein is CASSGDKNIQYF. The CDR3, as DNA: TGTGCCAGCTCGGGGGACAAAAACATTCAGTACTTC.

In its sample, this clone was seen a few times. The chain carries TRBV12-5 and TRBJ1-1; 7 positions agree with TRBD1. Unmatched junction bases numbered 8, after V lost 6 bases and J lost 1 base. Germline V gene sequence: CDR1 LGHNT, CDR2 FRNRAP. This CDR3 has 15 residues. As DNA, the CDR3 is TGTGCTAGTGGCAAGACCGACAGGGAGAACACTGAAGCTTTCTTT. It is translated as CASGKTDRENTEAFF.

The chain joins TRBV6-5 to TRBJ2-2; 7 bases are shared with TRBD1. The V segment lost 7 bases and the J segment 7 bases; nucleotides outside the gene matches: 12. This CDR3 has 15 amino acids. In germline, CDR1 is MNHEY, CDR2 SVGAGI. Here the CDR3 reads CASIRNYRGVGELFF. The CDR3 bases are TGTGCCAGCATTAGAAACTACAGGGGCGTCGGGGAGCTGTTTTTT.

The V call is TRBV7-8, the J call TRBJ2-2; weak D call: TRBD2 (6 bases). Germline V gene sequence: CDR1 SGHVS, CDR2 FQNEAQ. This CDR3 contains 13 residues. The V gene lost 5 bases and the J gene lost 7 bases, with 11 bases spanning the gap. DNA of the CDR3: TGTGCCAGCAGCCTCCCGGAGGGCGGGGAGCTGTTTTTT. This encodes CASSLPEGGELFF. The full variable domain, rest sourced from reference TRBV7-8 and TRBJ2-2, is GAGVSQSPRYKVAKRGQDVALRCDPISGHVSLFWYQQALGQGPEFLTYFQNEAQLDKSGLPSDRFFAERPEGSVSTLKIQRTQQEDSAVYLCASSLPEGGELFFGEGSRLTVL.

Only a few counts were recorded for this clone. The chain combines TRBV27 with TRBJ1-6; D unresolved. Trimming pared 5 bases from V and 7 bases from J, leaving 9 bases between. In germline, CDR1 is MNHEY, CDR2 SMNVEV (reference sequence). The CDR3 covers 13 residues. The CDR3 here is CASSLSENSPLHF. The DNA of the CDR3 is TGTGCCAGCAGTCTTTCGGAGAATTCACCCCTCCACTTT.

The V gene is TRBV6-4, the J gene TRBJ2-3; D is possibly TRBD2 (6 bases). V lost 4 bases and J lost 0, with 11 bases in between. This CDR3 comprises 15 residues. Germline V gives CDR1 MRHNA, CDR2 SNTAGT. The CDR3, as DNA: TGTGCCAGCAGTGTGGAGGGTCGTAGCACAGATACGCAGTATTTT. Its protein is CASSVEGRSTDTQYF.

The V call is TRBV11-2, the J call TRBJ2-7, with 9 bases identical to TRBD2. J lost 0 bases, V lost 8 bases, and 5 bases had no gene match. The length of the CDR3 is 14 residues. The germline V gene encodes CDR1 SGHAT and CDR2 FQNNGV. Here the CDR3 DNA reads TGTGCCAGCTCAGGACTAGCGCTCTCCTACGAGCAGTACTTC. Amino acid sequence: CASSGLALSYEQYF.

V is TRBV5-1 and J is TRBJ1-2; 9 positions match TRBD1. The CDR3 extends over 16 amino acids. The junction had 9 bases not matched to a gene; V was cut back by 3 bases and J by 3 bases. Germline loops: CDR1 SGHRS, CDR2 YFSETQ. CDR3 region: CASSWAGQGNDYGYTF. CDR3 nucleotides: TGCGCCAGCAGCTGGGCGGGACAGGGAAATGACTATGGCTACACCTTC.

The rearrangement uses TRBV18 and TRBJ2-1; TRBD2 matches 8 bases. V gave up 3 bases and J gave up 3 bases; unmatched junction bases: 4. Germline CDR1 is KGHSH and CDR2 is LQKENI. CDR3 size: 15 residues. CDR3 protein: CASSPSGNGYNEQFF. In DNA form, the CDR3 reads TGTGCCAGCTCACCTAGCGGGAACGGCTACAATGAGCAGTTCTTC.

This clone appeared once. The chain has TRBV28 and TRBJ1-2; 7 nucleotides agree with TRBD1. The CDR3 contains 14 residues. The junction had 8 bases not matched to a gene; V was cut back by 6 bases and J by 4 bases. The germline CDR1 and CDR2 sequences are MDHEN and SYDVKM. Here the CDR3 DNA reads TGTGCCAGCAGAAAAACGGGACAGCCCTATGGCTACACCTTC. This gives the protein CASRKTGQPYGYTF.